This T cell receptor beta chain was observed in a study of T cell repertoires in cytomegalovirus infection. On the study more broadly: Matching HLA type, along with CMV infection, was indicated by public TCR beta signatures.

General study results and limits: Using cumulative public TCR beta family frequency, the authors identified those who carried CMV together with the relevant HLA. Clonotypes of TCR beta that were HLA-C-restricted and CMV-specific dominated the ex vivo response.

In this sample, this clonotype turned up a few times. The antigen is undetermined. TCRdb reprocessed the reads via MiXCR and lists one record per CDR3 protein. The table has about 140,000 distinct CDR3 sequences, under 8.5% seen once. Germline lookup yields CDR1 LNHNV and CDR2 YYDKDF (reference sequence). Trimming pared 1 base from V and 0 bases from J, leaving 4 bases between. This CDR3 contains 13 residues. The chain links TRBV15 to TRBJ2-7, with no clear D. This TCR was recovered from a human donor in good health (CMV status not recorded). Some clones in this sample may be carry-over from other donors' samples. Sequenced: PBMCs. This chain's CDR3 is CATSRVDSYEQYF. CDR3 in DNA: TGTGCCACCAGCAGAGTGGACTCCTACGAGCAGTACTTC. Looking up the rest from reference TRBV15 and TRBJ2-7 gives the full variable domain: DAMVIQNPRYQVTQFGKPVTLSCSQTLNHNVMYWYQQKSSQAPKLLFHYYDKDFNNEADTPDNFQSRRPNTSFCFLDIRSPGLGDTAMYLCATSRVDSYEQYFGPGTRLTVT.